This T cell receptor beta chain was sequenced in a study of blood T cell repertoires in COVID-19. Background on the study: The cDNA or gDNA used as material had been derived from T cells, B-cell-depleted T cells, or PBMCs.

This CDR3 is 14 amino acids long. Germline V lookup: CDR1 ENHRY, CDR2 SYGVKD. V lost 0 bases to trimming and J lost 2 bases, with 5 bases between them. Libraries were prepared by immunoSEQ multiplex PCR; TCRdb keeps only in-frame clonotypes and omits some of them. The data show 190,000 or so clones, just under 85% seen once. Points on this clone: Other DNA sequences in this specimen translate into the identical CDR3.

This rearrangement joins TRBV10-3 to TRBJ1-5; D call uncertain. The sample comprised peripheral blood. This sequence originates from a human donor with acute or convalescent COVID-19. The donor label of this sample is uncertain. CDR3 residues: CAISESRGNQPQHF. The CDR3 bases are TGTGCCATCAGTGAGTCGCGGGGCAATCAGCCCCAGCATTTT.